The 28 T cell receptor beta chains reported below all come from one sample, sequenced in a study of T cells after yellow fever vaccination (dated by TCRdb to the late 2010s). The method was 5' RACE. Reads for this sample came from an Illumina NovaSeq 6000. Clones were called with MiXCR by TCRdb after fastp trimmed the public reads at Q25, and only in-frame beta chains were retained. Rows matching on CDR3 protein sequence are summarized as one entry with the most common DNA and genes. Here the sample has a few hundred thousand distinct CDR3 sequences; 3.5% to 4.5% occur a single time. The ten largest make up less than 20% of the sample. In the paper's terms, the treatment or condition label means: live attenuated yellow fever vaccine strain. The sample was PBMCs, taken 15 days after the yellow fever booster vaccination. Receptors originate from a young man who received the YFV17D yellow fever vaccine.

CDR3 coding DNA: TGCGCCAGCAGTGAAGGGGGCAGCCGACTAGACAATGAGCAGTTCTTC. Amino acids: CASSEGGSRLDNEQFF. This sequence joins TRBV10-1 and TRBJ2-1, with a weak D call TRBD1 (7 bases). Trimming shortened V by 3 bases and J by 5 bases, and 17 bases separated the two germline ends. CDR1 and CDR2 from the germline V gene are WNHNN and SYGVQD (reference sequence). The CDR3 has 16 residues.

This clonotype was seen at least ten times. This sequence joins TRBV20-1 and TRBJ2-7, with 10 bases lining up with TRBD2. The trim removed 8 bases at V and 0 bases at J, leaving 4 bases unmatched. Germline lookup yields CDR1 DFQATT and CDR2 SNEGSKA (reference sequence). There are 13 residues in the CDR3. The CDR3 loop reads CSFSGGTSYEQYV. For the CDR3, the DNA is TGCAGTTTTAGCGGGGGGACCTCCTACGAGCAGTACGTC.

This clonotype was seen at least ten times. The rearrangement uses TRBV7-2 and TRBJ1-6; TRBD1 aligns across 8 bases. V dropped 5 bases and J dropped 10; count of bases not matched to a gene: 10. Germline CDR1 and CDR2: SGHTA and FQGNSA. The CDR3 loop spans 15 amino acids. CDR3 region: CASSGGGQGRSPLHF. The CDR3 region has the DNA TGTGCCAGCAGCGGGGGCGGACAGGGCAGATCACCCCTCCACTTT.

In this sample, this clonotype turned up many times. This rearrangement joins TRBV20-1 to TRBJ2-3, with D uncertain. The CDR3 loop spans 10 amino acids. Between the trimmed V and J ends, which lost 7 bases and 2 bases, there was a span of 4 bases. Germline V lookup: CDR1 DFQATT, CDR2 SNEGSKA (reference sequence). The CDR3 here is CSGLTDTQYF. The CDR3 bases are TGCAGTGGACTCACAGATACGCAGTATTTT.

This clonotype was seen repeatedly, ten times or more. The chain is built from TRBV5-1 and TRBJ2-1; the match to TRBD1 covers 10 bases. The junction had 16 bases not matched to a gene; V was cut back by 3 bases and J by 7 bases. CDR1 SGHRS and CDR2 YFSETQ come from the germline V gene. The CDR3 loop spans 18 amino acids. CDR3 in DNA: TGCGCCAGCAGCTCAACCCCGACCGGGACAGGGGCCTGGAATGAGCAGTTCTTC. Protein sequence: CASSSTPTGTGAWNEQFF.

This clonotype was seen a handful of times. The V call is TRBV5-5, the J call TRBJ2-5, with TRBD1 as a possible D gene (6 bases). This CDR3 comprises 14 residues. Germline V gives CDR1 SGHKS, CDR2 YYEKEE (reference sequence). Trimming shortened V by 2 bases and J by 5 bases, and 13 bases separated the two germline ends. CDR3: CASSFPGQGETQYF. The CDR3 nucleotides read TGTGCCAGCAGCTTCCCGGGGCAGGGGGAGACCCAGTACTTC.

This clonotype has only a few counts. The chain recombines TRBV29-1 with TRBJ2-1; 7 bases map to TRBD1. This CDR3 region has 14 residues. The germline V gene has CDR1 SQVTM and CDR2 ANQGSEA. V lost 3 bases and J lost 3; bases outside the gene matches: 5. CDR3 sequence (DNA): TGCAGCGTTGACCACAGGGGTAGCTACAATGAGCAGTTCTTC. It translates to CSVDHRGSYNEQFF.

This clonotype has ten or more counts. The chain combines TRBV4-3 with TRBJ1-2; D is undetermined. The germline V and J ends were trimmed by 0 bases and 0 bases, with 14 bases remaining between them. Germline values: CDR1 LGHNA, CDR2 YSLEER. The length of the CDR3 is 17 residues. This CDR3 reads CASSQDRGGAANYGYTF. CDR3 bases: TGCGCCAGCAGCCAAGATCGGGGAGGAGCTGCTAACTATGGCTACACCTTC.

This clonotype was found many times. V gene TRBV7-9 combines with J gene TRBJ1-1, with D possibly matching TRBD1 (5 bases). V was cut by 5 bases and J by 0 bases, with 13 bases left in between. The CDR3 is made up of 15 amino acids. The V gene's germline CDR1 is SEHNR and CDR2 FQNEAQ (reference sequence). The CDR3 here is CASSRLDSLNTEAFF. CDR3 DNA sequence: TGTGCCAGCAGCCGACTCGACAGCCTGAACACTGAAGCTTTCTTT. Drawing the rest from reference TRBV7-9 and TRBJ1-1, the complete variable domain is DTGVSQNPRHKITKRGQNVTFRCDPISEHNRLYWYRQTLGQGPEFLTYFQNEAQLEKSRLLSDRFSAERPKGSFSTLEIQRTEQGDSAMYLCASSRLDSLNTEAFFGQGTRLTVV.

The chain carries TRBV5-1 and TRBJ2-2; D might be TRBD1 (6 bases). Trimming left V 4 bases short and J 3 bases short, with 19 bases between. Germline V gene sequence: CDR1 SGHRS, CDR2 YFSETQ. The CDR3 has 17 amino acids. CDR3 amino acids: CASSARTGTTDTGELFF. Here the CDR3 DNA reads TGCGCCAGCAGCGCCCGAACAGGGACAACTGACACCGGGGAGCTGTTTTTT. The entire variable domain, with the rest obtained from reference TRBV5-1 and TRBJ2-2, is as follows: KAGVTQTPRYLIKTRGQQVTLSCSPISGHRSVSWYQQTPGQGLQFLFEYFSETQRNKGNFPGRFSGRQFSNSRSEMNVSTLELGDSALYLCASSARTGTTDTGELFFGEGSRLTVL.

The genes are TRBV7-2 and TRBJ1-5; D unclear. This CDR3 is 11 amino acids long. Germline CDR1 SGHTA, CDR2 FQGNSA. With 8 bases removed from V and 9 bases from J, the gap between germline ends came to 11 bases. This CDR3 is CASLICPPQHF. The DNA of the CDR3 is TGTGCCAGCCTCATTTGTCCGCCCCAGCATTTT.

This chain joins TRBV29-1 and TRBJ1-2, with 8 bases fitting TRBD1. The germline V gene has CDR1 SQVTM and CDR2 ANQGSEA. This CDR3 has 15 amino acids. After removal of 3 bases from V and 2 bases from J, the junction contained 8 bases not matched to a gene. CDR3 residues: CSVEPTGVGNYGYTF. The CDR3 bases are TGCAGCGTTGAGCCGACAGGGGTCGGCAACTATGGCTACACCTTC. Full variable domain (missing parts from reference TRBV29-1 and TRBJ1-2): SAVISQKPSRDICQRGTSLTIQCQVDSQVTMMFWYRQQPGQSLTLIATANQGSEATYESGFVIDKFPISRPNLTFSTLTVSNMSPEDSSIYLCSVEPTGVGNYGYTFGSGTRLTVV.

At least ten counts were recorded for this clonotype. The chain couples TRBV7-2 to TRBJ2-1; D unclear. Trimming left V 5 bases short and J 7 bases short, with 15 bases between. The CDR3 contains 14 residues. CDR1 is SGHTA and CDR2 is FQGNSA in the germline V gene. The CDR3 coding sequence is TGTGCCAGCAGCCGCACGGACGGTAGGAATGAGCAGTTCTTC. This sequence encodes CASSRTDGRNEQFF.

The chain employs TRBV11-2 and TRBJ2-1; 9 nucleotides match TRBD2. From germline, CDR1 is SGHAT and CDR2 FQNNGV. Trimming cost V 6 bases and J 5 bases; bases outside gene matches: 11. CDR3 length equals 16 residues. CDR3 in amino acids: CASRRIGLARNNEQFF. CDR3 DNA: TGTGCCAGCAGACGAATCGGACTAGCGAGAAACAATGAGCAGTTCTTC.

V and J are TRBV20-1 and TRBJ1-1, with 8 bases that match TRBD1. Germline lookup yields CDR1 DFQATT and CDR2 SNEGSKA (reference sequence). V gave up 0 bases and J gave up 9 bases; unmatched junction bases: 15. The CDR3 runs to 16 residues. In DNA, the CDR3 is TGCAGTGCTAGAGAGTCTTCCGGACAGGGCGGGGGGAAAGCTTTCTTT. Encoded protein: CSARESSGQGGGKAFF.

The rearrangement uses TRBV5-1 and TRBJ2-1; tentative D call: TRBD1 (6 bases). Trimming removed 0 bases from V and 7 bases from J, with 14 bases in between. Germline CDR1 and CDR2: SGHRS and YFSETQ. The CDR3 covers 15 residues. The CDR3 region is CASSLEPQGRNEQFF. CDR3 DNA: TGCGCCAGCAGCTTGGAACCCCAGGGGCGGAATGAGCAGTTCTTC.

This chain connects TRBV27 to TRBJ2-2, with no clear D. V was trimmed by 8 bases and J by 4 bases, leaving 8 bases between them. Germline CDR1 is MNHEY and CDR2 is SMNVEV (reference sequence). There are 12 residues in the CDR3. The CDR3 region is CASAERTGELFF. The CDR3, as DNA: TGTGCCAGCGCAGAACGCACCGGGGAGCTGTTTTTT.

V gene TRBV12-3 or TRBV12-4 combines with J gene TRBJ1-5, with D perhaps TRBD1 (6 bases). Trimming cost V 8 bases and J 0 bases, with 17 bases left between them. The CDR3 sequence is 16 residues long. CDR3 residues: CASGRTADYSNQPQHF. CDR3 DNA sequence: TGTGCCAGCGGTCGGACAGCTGACTATAGCAATCAGCCCCAGCATTTT.

In its sample, this clonotype was seen many times. The genes are TRBV5-5 and TRBJ2-1, with D uncertain. Trimming took 0 bases from V and 7 from J, leaving 14 bases between them. The CDR3 is made up of 15 amino acids. In germline, CDR1 is SGHKS, CDR2 YYEKEE (reference sequence). CDR3 amino acids: CASSLGPFLRNEQFF. The CDR3 DNA reads as TGTGCCAGCAGCTTGGGTCCTTTCCTTAGGAATGAGCAGTTCTTC.

This clonotype was counted between two and nine times. CDR3 loop: CASSETGLSFDEQYF. The CDR3 nucleotides read TGTGCCAGCAGCGAGACAGGCCTCTCCTTCGACGAGCAGTACTTC. The gene calls are TRBV5-6 and TRBJ2-7; D might be TRBD1 (6 bases). Germline V gene data show CDR1 as SGHDT and CDR2 as YYEEEE. This CDR3 is 15 amino acids long. The V end was cut by 4 bases, the J end by 5 bases, with 19 bases between.

This clonotype was observed at least ten times. The chain combines TRBV4-3 with TRBJ1-4, with D possibly TRBD1 on 5 matching bases. The CDR3 extends over 16 amino acids. The germline V gene has CDR1 LGHNA and CDR2 YSLEER. V dropped 1 base and J dropped 8 bases, with 17 bases sitting between them. This CDR3 reads CASSQARRGGREKLFF. CDR3 nucleotide sequence: TGCGCCAGCAGCCAAGCAAGACGGGGGGGACGCGAAAAACTGTTTTTT.

This clonotype was seen repeatedly, ten times or more. The gene calls are TRBV6-5 and TRBJ1-5; a possible D gene is TRBD1 (6 bases). This CDR3 spans 17 amino acids. V lost 0 bases and J lost 3, with 15 bases in between. Germline CDR1 reads MNHEY; CDR2 reads SVGAGI. The CDR3 sequence is CASSYSNVRGFNQPQHF. For the CDR3, the DNA is TGTGCCAGCAGTTACTCGAACGTCAGGGGATTCAATCAGCCCCAGCATTTT.

In its sample, this clonotype was seen many times. The chain uses TRBV6-5 and TRBJ2-3; possibly TRBD1 or TRBD2 for D (5 bases each). CDR1 MNHEY and CDR2 SVGAGI come from the germline V gene. V lost 4 bases to trimming and J lost 1 base, with 9 bases between them. The CDR3 loop spans 14 amino acids. The CDR3 region has the DNA TGTGCCAGCAGTTCCCGGGACGGCACAGATACGCAGTATTTT. Translated, it gives CASSSRDGTDTQYF.

This clonotype occurred a few times. The J gene is TRBJ2-7, the V gene TRBV12-5; no clear D gene. This CDR3 is 11 amino acids long. Trimming left V 6 bases short and J 5 bases short, with 8 bases between. Germline-derived CDR1 and CDR2 are LGHNT and FRNRAP. The CDR3 reads CASGVRDEQYF. The CDR3 DNA reads as TGTGCTAGTGGGGTCCGGGACGAGCAGTACTTC.

This clonotype was picked up a small number of times. The chain carries TRBV20-1 and TRBJ2-3; D may be TRBD1 or TRBD2 (5 bases each). V was cut by 1 base and J by 2 bases, with 16 bases left in between. The CDR3 has 16 residues. Germline V gene lookup returns CDR1 DFQATT and CDR2 SNEGSKA (reference sequence). CDR3 DNA sequence: TGCAGTGCTAGAGGGGTGGCGTCCGGGGCCACAGATACGCAGTATTTT. Translation: CSARGVASGATDTQYF.

The genes are TRBV7-6 and TRBJ2-7; the match to TRBD1 covers 7 bases. Germline loops: CDR1 SGHVS, CDR2 FNYEAQ. The CDR3 length is 14 residues. Trimming cost V 3 bases and J 2 bases; bases outside gene matches: 4. The CDR3, as DNA: TGTGCCAGCAGCTTGGCCGGGACAGCCTACGAGCAGTACTTC. Residues: CASSLAGTAYEQYF.

This clonotype was counted ten times or more. V usage is TRBV28 and J usage is TRBJ2-4; weak D call: TRBD2 (5 bases). Germline values: CDR1 MDHEN, CDR2 SYDVKM. This CDR3 is 12 amino acids long. The ends were cut back, 4 bases at V and 8 bases at J, with 9 bases in the middle. The CDR3 nucleotides are TGTGCCAGCAGTTCGGGGTGGGACATTCAGTACTTC. It translates to CASSSGWDIQYF.

This clonotype was seen at least ten times. The chain joins TRBV6-5 to TRBJ2-1; D is possibly TRBD1 (6 bases). V lost 10 bases and J lost 5, with 21 bases in between. This CDR3 spans 15 amino acids. CDR1 and CDR2 (germline): MNHEY, SVGAGI. CDR3 in amino acids: CATTKPQGVHNEQFF. DNA of the CDR3: TGTGCCACCACAAAACCACAGGGTGTACACAATGAGCAGTTCTTC.